A selection of T cell receptor beta chains follows, all from one sample in a study of breast tumors, draining lymph nodes, adjacent tissues. One entry per CDR3 protein, called by TCRdb with MiXCR from the multiplex PCR reads. The sample has around 130,000 distinct CDR3 sequences, roughly 20% seen once. Specimen: axillary lymph node tissue. The source is a female donor with breast cancer. Some clones in this sample may be carry-over from other donors' samples. CDR3s include the opening cysteine and the closing phenylalanine or tryptophan. Fields, in order: clone size, V gene, D gene, J gene, CDR3 protein, CDR3 DNA. D genes are given only for firm matches. Rows may omit the clone size; those that give it use once, few, many or a size class.

size: many
V: TRBV20-1
D: -
J: TRBJ1-2
CDR3: CSARARLTGLSGYTF
DNA: TGCAGTGCTAGAGCACGGTTAACGGGTTTGTCTGGCTACACCTTC

size: many
V: TRBV9
D: -
J: TRBJ2-5
CDR3: CASSARGPVETQYF
DNA: TGTGCCAGCAGCGCCAGAGGTCCGGTGGAGACCCAGTACTTC

size: many
V: TRBV2
D: TRBD2
J: TRBJ2-1
CDR3: CASSANSGNGREQFF
DNA: TGTGCCAGCAGTGCCAATAGCGGGAACGGGCGAGAGCAGTTCTTC

size: -
V: TRBV28
D: -
J: TRBJ2-3
CDR3: CASSSDTDMQYF
DNA: TGTGCCAGCAGTTCAGACACAGATATGCAGTATTTT

size: many
V: TRBV6-5
D: TRBD1
J: TRBJ1-2
CDR3: CASSFDRGRIIGRTF
DNA: TGTGCCAGCAGTTTTGACAGGGGGCGAATAATAGGGCGCACCTTC

size: many
V: TRBV28
D: -
J: TRBJ2-7
CDR3: CASLSRSSYEQYF
DNA: TGTGCCAGCCTCTCGCGGAGCTCCTACGAGCAGTACTTC

size: many
V: TRBV5-1
D: TRBD1
J: TRBJ1-5
CDR3: CASSLDGQVDQPQHF
DNA: TGCGCCAGCAGCTTGGACGGACAGGTCGATCAGCCCCAGCATTTT

size: many
V: TRBV2
D: -
J: TRBJ1-5
CDR3: CASSDPKIRRLSNQPQHF
DNA: TGTGCCAGCAGTGACCCGAAGATTCGACGACTTAGCAATCAGCCCCAGCATTTT

size: many
V: TRBV6-5
D: -
J: TRBJ2-7
CDR3: CASSRGDLREAPYEQYF
DNA: TGTGCCAGCAGCCGGGGTGATCTGCGCGAGGCACCTTACGAGCAGTACTTC

size: many
V: TRBV11-2
D: -
J: TRBJ1-5
CDR3: CASSMVGAGQPQHF
DNA: TGTGCCAGCAGCATGGTAGGGGCAGGTCAGCCCCAGCATTTT

size: many
V: TRBV3-1
D: -
J: TRBJ1-5
CDR3: CASSQGHNQPQHF
DNA: TGTGCCAGCAGCCAAGGGCACAATCAGCCCCAGCATTTT

size: -
V: TRBV10-1
D: -
J: TRBJ1-6
CDR3: CASSDLGGSSYNSPLHF
DNA: TGCGCCAGCAGTGATTTGGGGGGGAGCTCCTATAATTCACCCCTCCACTTT

size: -
V: TRBV28
D: -
J: TRBJ2-2
CDR3: CASRRGGGTGELFF
DNA: TGTGCCAGCAGAAGGGGGGGCGGCACCGGGGAGCTGTTTTTT

size: many
V: TRBV20-1
D: TRBD1
J: TRBJ2-3
CDR3: CSAGGQGDTDTQYF
DNA: TGCAGTGCTGGGGGACAGGGGGACACAGATACGCAGTATTTT

size: -
V: TRBV27
D: -
J: TRBJ1-5
CDR3: CASSLSSVGNQPQHF
DNA: TGTGCCAGCAGTTTATCCAGCGTGGGCAATCAGCCCCAGCATTTT

size: many
V: TRBV20-1
D: -
J: TRBJ2-2
CDR3: CSAFPRERSTGELFF
DNA: TGCAGTGCCTTTCCCCGGGAGCGTAGCACCGGGGAGCTGTTTTTT

size: many
V: TRBV7-9
D: -
J: TRBJ2-3
CDR3: CASSSGGNTDTQYF
DNA: TGTGCCAGCAGCTCCGGGGGAAACACAGATACGCAGTATTTT

size: many
V: TRBV6-6
D: -
J: TRBJ1-3
CDR3: CASSGGGSSGNTIYF
DNA: TGTGCCAGCAGTGGGGGAGGGAGCTCTGGAAACACCATATATTTT

size: many
V: TRBV3-1
D: -
J: TRBJ1-4
CDR3: CASSQARGEKLFF
DNA: TGTGCCAGCAGCCAAGCCAGGGGCGAAAAACTGTTTTTT

size: many
V: TRBV29-1
D: -
J: TRBJ2-1
CDR3: CSVEDQESPVPEQFF
DNA: TGCAGCGTTGAAGATCAAGAGTCGCCCGTCCCCGAGCAGTTCTTC

size: few
V: TRBV12-3/TRBV12-4
D: TRBD1
J: TRBJ2-6
CDR3: CAGGTGISGANVLTF
DNA: TGTGCCGGCGGGACAGGGATCTCTGGGGCCAACGTCCTGACTTTC

size: many
V: TRBV4-2
D: -
J: TRBJ2-1
CDR3: CASSYGGEQFF
DNA: TGTGCCAGCAGCTACGGGGGTGAGCAGTTCTTC

size: many
V: TRBV2
D: TRBD2
J: TRBJ2-5
CDR3: CASSRSSGQETQYF
DNA: TGTGCCAGCAGTAGGTCTAGCGGGCAAGAGACCCAGTACTTC

size: -
V: TRBV29-1
D: -
J: TRBJ2-3
CDR3: CSIPPPSASTDTQYF
DNA: TGCAGCATCCCCCCCCCCAGCGCCAGCACAGATACGCAGTATTTT

size: many
V: TRBV15
D: -
J: TRBJ2-1
CDR3: CATKGDPSYNEQFF
DNA: TGTGCCACCAAGGGAGACCCTTCCTACAATGAGCAGTTCTTC

size: many
V: TRBV14
D: TRBD1
J: TRBJ1-4
CDR3: CASSQDRGRGLVNEKLFF
DNA: TGTGCCAGCAGCCAAGATCGGGGCAGGGGGCTTGTTAATGAAAAACTGTTTTTT

size: many
V: TRBV10-3
D: -
J: TRBJ1-2
CDR3: CAISESPGTVRGYGYTF
DNA: TGTGCCATCAGTGAGTCCCCGGGCACTGTCAGGGGCTATGGCTACACCTTC

size: many
V: TRBV20-1
D: TRBD2
J: TRBJ2-2
CDR3: CSASRVGGSDTGELFF
DNA: TGCAGTGCTAGTAGGGTCGGCGGGAGTGACACCGGGGAGCTGTTTTTT

size: many
V: TRBV10-3
D: -
J: TRBJ2-1
CDR3: CAISGKTSRISQGGSSYNEQFF
DNA: TGTGCCATCAGTGGAAAGACTAGCCGAATCAGTCAAGGGGGCAGCTCCTACAATGAGCAGTTCTTC

size: -
V: TRBV5-1
D: -
J: TRBJ2-7
CDR3: CASSLFQSSVTYEQYF
DNA: TGCGCCAGCAGCTTGTTCCAATCGTCCGTCACCTACGAGCAGTACTTC

size: -
V: TRBV3-1
D: -
J: TRBJ2-2
CDR3: CASSPLGGNTGELFF
DNA: TGTGCCAGCAGCCCACTAGGGGGGAACACCGGGGAGCTGTTTTTT

size: many
V: TRBV7-2
D: -
J: TRBJ2-1
CDR3: CASSLFRSREDEQFF
DNA: TGTGCCAGCAGCTTATTTCGAAGTAGGGAAGACGAGCAGTTCTTC

size: few
V: TRBV28
D: TRBD2
J: TRBJ2-7
CDR3: CASSLPLAGVGEQYF
DNA: TGTGCCAGCAGTTTACCCCTAGCGGGAGTAGGGGAGCAGTACTTC

size: many
V: TRBV4-2
D: -
J: TRBJ2-7
CDR3: CASSLRLVYEQYF
DNA: TGTGCCAGCAGCCTCCGACTAGTTTACGAGCAGTACTTC

size: -
V: TRBV28
D: TRBD2
J: TRBJ2-7
CDR3: CASSLREAAYEQYF
DNA: TGTGCCAGCAGTTTGCGGGAGGCCGCCTACGAGCAGTACTTC

size: many
V: TRBV10-2
D: -
J: TRBJ2-7
CDR3: CASSERDYEQYF
DNA: TGCGCCAGCAGTGAGCGGGACTACGAGCAGTACTTC

size: -
V: TRBV4-1
D: -
J: TRBJ2-1
CDR3: CASSQEGSRTLHNEQFF
DNA: TGCGCCAGCAGCCAAGAAGGGTCCAGGACCCTCCACAATGAGCAGTTCTTC

size: many
V: TRBV28
D: -
J: TRBJ1-6
CDR3: CATLLNNSPLHF
DNA: TGTGCCACCCTCCTCAATAATTCACCCCTCCACTTT

size: -
V: TRBV27
D: -
J: TRBJ2-5
CDR3: CASSQLIQETQYF
DNA: TGTGCCAGCAGCCAGCTAATCCAAGAGACCCAGTACTTC

size: many
V: TRBV4-1
D: -
J: TRBJ2-3
CDR3: CASSFDGSSTDTQYF
DNA: TGCGCCAGCAGCTTCGACGGGTCCTCCACAGATACGCAGTATTTT

size: -
V: TRBV5-4
D: TRBD1
J: TRBJ1-6
CDR3: CASSLDEGASLHF
DNA: TGTGCCAGCAGCTTAGACGAGGGGGCGTCCCTCCACTTT

size: many
V: TRBV9
D: -
J: TRBJ1-6
CDR3: CASSVDGRGGNSPLHF
DNA: TGTGCCAGCAGCGTAGATGGCAGGGGAGGTAATTCACCCCTCCACTTT

size: many
V: TRBV10-2
D: TRBD1
J: TRBJ2-7
CDR3: CASRLAGGVDEQYF
DNA: TGCGCCAGCAGATTGGCAGGGGGCGTCGACGAGCAGTACTTC

size: many
V: TRBV11-2
D: -
J: TRBJ2-1
CDR3: CASSLGQRVINEQFF
DNA: TGTGCCAGCAGCTTAGGGCAGCGGGTAATCAATGAGCAGTTCTTC

size: many
V: TRBV19
D: -
J: TRBJ1-6
CDR3: CASSISQGNSPLHF
DNA: TGTGCCAGTAGTATCTCCCAGGGGAACTCACCCCTCCACTTT

size: many
V: TRBV7-3
D: -
J: TRBJ2-7
CDR3: CASSPGPGEQYF
DNA: TGTGCCAGCAGCCCGGGACCAGGCGAGCAGTACTTC

size: few
V: TRBV6-1
D: TRBD1
J: TRBJ1-3
CDR3: CASRKVTGAGNTIYF
DNA: TGTGCCAGCAGGAAGGTAACAGGGGCTGGAAACACCATATATTTT

size: -
V: TRBV11-1
D: TRBD1
J: TRBJ2-7
CDR3: CASSSLTGRRSYEQYF
DNA: TGTGCCAGCAGCTCTCTGACAGGGAGAAGGTCCTACGAGCAGTACTTC

size: -
V: TRBV30
D: -
J: TRBJ2-2
CDR3: CAWTQGGELFF
DNA: TGTGCCTGGACCCAGGGCGGGGAGCTGTTTTTT

size: many
V: TRBV11-3
D: TRBD2
J: TRBJ2-1
CDR3: CASSSPPGTRNNEQFF
DNA: TGTGCCAGCAGCTCGCCACCCGGGACTAGAAACAATGAGCAGTTCTTC

size: -
V: TRBV19
D: -
J: TRBJ1-5
CDR3: CASSRRVLESNQPQHF
DNA: TGTGCCAGTAGTCGAAGGGTTTTGGAATCCAATCAGCCCCAGCATTTT

size: many
V: TRBV5-4
D: -
J: TRBJ2-1
CDR3: CASSQTKGLGPSYNEQFF
DNA: TGTGCCAGCAGCCAAACCAAAGGACTCGGACCTTCCTACAATGAGCAGTTCTTC

size: many
V: TRBV2
D: -
J: TRBJ2-7
CDR3: CASSLSPVSIYEQYF
DNA: TGTGCCAGCAGTCTAAGCCCAGTCTCCATATACGAGCAGTACTTC